The entry below gives a single T cell receptor (beta chain) sequence along with its context. Its antigen remains unidentified. Base qualities are not recorded, but no much larger clone differs from it by a single base. The time point label on this specimen signifies: baseline before first vaccination. Vaccinee samples were obtained from the UK trials COV001 and COV002, which included a single-blind randomized controlled phase 2/3 trial of AZD1222 (ChAdOx1 nCoV-19) in healthy adults. For TCRbeta chain sequencing, PBMC samples from trial participants were taken at day 0 and at day 28 after the second dose. The source of the sample is a study of T cell responses to AZD1222 COVID-19 vaccine (dated by TCRdb to the early 2020s). The study in broad terms: Because spike-specific TCR depth and breadth did not differ between the two schedules, AZD1222 recipients who got a second dose at roughly 4 weeks were pooled with those who got a second dose at roughly 12 weeks. Trial participants were enrolled by age into subgroups of 18-55, 56-69 and 70-plus years, and around 150, 28 and 57 TCR-sequenced participants, respectively, were included in these subgroups. TCR sequencing covered about 230 trial participants: about 210 given two doses of AZD1222 and about 26 given two doses of MenACWY control vaccine.

The CDR3 regions of human TCRbeta chains were subjected to immunosequencing. The authors processed their data as follows. TCRs in the repertoires were matched against a reference library of SARS-CoV-2-specific TCRs that had been generated with the MIRA antigen-specificity platform. Breadth was defined as the fraction of unique TCRs that were SARS-CoV-2-associated. Depth was defined as the fraction of total T cells that were SARS-CoV-2-associated. Using the MIRA data, every spike-specific TCR was mapped to the spike region that the TCR reacted to and assigned to either a CD4 or a CD8 class. Log10-transformed breadth and depth values were compared by one-way ANOVA with Sidak's multiple comparisons tests. TCRdb provides this immuneACCESS table in a form limited to in-frame rearrangements. Some clones are lacking; in checked studies, under half of them reflect an unresolved V gene, and why the rest are absent is not known. Clone size and the V and J calls come from that table; the DNA yielded D and trimming. Present in this sample are 140,000 to 150,000 clones, 80% to 90% of which were seen just once. 4.5% to 6% of the sample lies in the top ten.

Broader findings and caveats from the paper: After two AZD1222 doses, both the breadth and the depth of spike-specific TCRs were significantly higher than at day 0 and than in MenACWY recipients. Vaccine-associated CD4 TCRs spanned the whole spike protein, with dominant responses in regions 160-218 and 743-854. Conclusions about previously exposed vaccinees are limited because only a handful of AZD1222 recipients were SARS-CoV-2 seropositive at baseline. Nearly half of unique spike-specific TCRs reportedly recognized epitopes outside regions mutated in the B.1.351 and B.1.1.7 variants. Participants were mostly white British, with more females than males. The authors suggested clonal diversity may have been underestimated. In the small 56-69-year group, the increase in depth fell short of significance, most likely because of low power. No day 14 peak-response samples were available, so repertoires were characterized only after the peak T cell response.

The CDR3 contains 14 residues, cysteine and phenylalanine counted. The read is trimmed to its CDR3 DNA, 42 bases read in frame from base 1. For CDR1 and CDR2, the germline V gene (reference sequence) lists LNHDA and SQIVND. V lost 6 bases and J lost 2 bases, and the count of bases not matched to a germline gene is 4. This TCR was recovered from an adult in good health. Recombination linked TRBV19 to TRBJ2-3; TRBD1 aligns with 8 central bases. The sample was peripheral blood, taken on day 0 of AZD1222 vaccination. The DNA reads as follows: TGTGCCAGTAGGAAGACAGGGGACACAGATACGCAGTATTTT. This is translated as CASRKTGDTDTQYF. Beyond the CDR3, the reference TRBV19 and TRBJ2-3 genes provide the residues; the full variable domain reads: DGGITQSPKYLFRKEGQNVTLSCEQNLNHDAMYWYRQDPGQGLRLIYYSQIVNDFQKGDIAEGYSVSREKKESFPLTVTSAQKNPTAFYLCASRKTGDTDTQYFGPGTRLTVL.